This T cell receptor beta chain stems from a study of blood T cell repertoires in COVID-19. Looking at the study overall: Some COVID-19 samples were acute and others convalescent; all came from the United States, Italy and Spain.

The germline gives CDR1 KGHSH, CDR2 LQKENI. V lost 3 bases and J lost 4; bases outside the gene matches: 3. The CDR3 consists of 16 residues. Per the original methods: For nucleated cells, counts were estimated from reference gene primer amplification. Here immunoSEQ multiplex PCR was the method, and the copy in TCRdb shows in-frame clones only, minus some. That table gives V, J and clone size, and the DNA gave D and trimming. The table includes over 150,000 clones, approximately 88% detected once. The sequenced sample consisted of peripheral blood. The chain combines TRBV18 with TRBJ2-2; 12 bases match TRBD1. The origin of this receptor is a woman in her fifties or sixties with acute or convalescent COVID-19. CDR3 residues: CASSPWDRGRTGELFF. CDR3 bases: TGTGCCAGCTCACCCTGGGACAGGGGGCGCACCGGGGAGCTGTTTTTT.